Listed below are T cell receptor beta chains from one sample, sequenced in a study of T cells in Graves' hyperthyroidism and ophthalmopathy. TCRdb fed the multiplex PCR reads into MiXCR, producing one record per CDR3 protein. The sample carries approximately 370,000 distinct CDR3 sequences, around 14% recorded once. Sample: blood. The receptors here all came from a young woman with Graves' hyperthyroidism. Both conserved end residues are part of each CDR3. D genes are given only for firm matches. Clone size, where shown, is once, few, many, or a class for clones that have expanded.

CASNLPGRNQPQHF	TGTGCCAGCAACCTCCCCGGGCGAAATCAGCCCCAGCATTTT	TRBV6-1	TRBJ1-5	many	NA
CASSLVGEGQPQHF	TGTGCCAGCAGTTTAGTGGGGGAAGGACAGCCCCAGCATTTT	TRBV28	TRBJ1-5	few	NA
CASSLVARGEQYF	TGTGCCAGCAGTTTAGTTGCTCGGGGCGAGCAGTACTTC	TRBV28	TRBJ2-7	NA	NA
CASSLRQSQETQYF	TGTGCCAGCAGCTTAAGACAGAGCCAAGAGACCCAGTACTTC	TRBV11-2	TRBJ2-5	many	NA
CASSAQTGTSRSETQYF	TGTGCCAGCAGTGCGCAAACCGGGACTAGCCGCTCGGAGACCCAGTACTTC	TRBV6-1	TRBJ2-5	many	TRBD2
CAWSGDRIYGYTF	TGTGCCTGGAGTGGGGACAGGATCTATGGCTACACCTTC	TRBV30	TRBJ1-2	few	TRBD1
CASSLGGGDPYEQYF	TGTGCCAGCAGCTTGGGGGGGGGGGACCCCTACGAGCAGTACTTC	TRBV7-2	TRBJ2-7	NA	TRBD2
CASRPSASSYNEQFF	TGTGCCAGTCGCCCTAGCGCGAGCTCCTACAATGAGCAGTTCTTC	TRBV19	TRBJ2-1	few	NA
CASSQGWAEAFF	TGTGCCAGCAGCCAAGGGTGGGCTGAAGCTTTCTTT	TRBV3-1	TRBJ1-1	many	NA
CAIRDREDTEAFF	TGTGCCATCAGGGACAGGGAGGACACTGAAGCTTTCTTT	TRBV10-3	TRBJ1-1	many	TRBD1
CASSYGRDANTEAFF	TGTGCCAGCAGTTACGGGAGGGATGCGAACACTGAAGCTTTCTTT	TRBV6-6	TRBJ1-1	many	NA
CATSRDLTPQHF	TGTGCCACCAGCAGAGATCTTACGCCCCAGCATTTT	TRBV15	TRBJ1-5	few	NA
CASSLQGETQYF	TGTGCCAGCAGTTTACAGGGTGAGACCCAGTACTTC	TRBV12-3/TRBV12-4	TRBJ2-5	many	NA
CASSLYSDSSNYGYTF	TGCGCCAGCAGCCTCTATTCGGACAGTTCTAACTATGGCTACACCTTC	TRBV5-1	TRBJ1-2	few	NA
CSVEEGRQIYNEQFF	TGCAGCGTTGAAGAGGGGAGACAAATTTACAATGAGCAGTTCTTC	TRBV29-1	TRBJ2-1	many	NA
CASSATGTGVVNEQFF	TGCGCCAGCAGTGCCACCGGGACAGGGGTGGTCAATGAGCAGTTCTTC	TRBV10-1	TRBJ2-1	many	TRBD1
CASSYSAQTYF	TGTGCCAGCAGTTACTCCGCCCAAACCTACTTC	TRBV6-6	TRBJ2-5	NA	NA
CASGAARRNYGYTF	TGTGCCAGTGGGGCAGCCAGGAGAAACTATGGCTACACCTTC	TRBV19	TRBJ1-2	NA	NA
CSARIQTDYGYTF	TGCAGTGCTAGGATACAAACGGACTATGGCTACACCTTC	TRBV20-1	TRBJ1-2	once	NA
CASSLAPTGGHTEAFF	TGCGCCAGCAGCTTGGCTCCTACAGGGGGCCACACTGAAGCTTTCTTT	TRBV5-1	TRBJ1-1	NA	TRBD1
CASRSRVDSSYEQYF	TGTGCCAGCAGGAGCAGGGTGGATAGCTCCTACGAGCAGTACTTC	TRBV6-1	TRBJ2-7	many	NA
CATSEPGTGDRKTQYF	TGTGCCACCAGTGAACCCGGGACAGGGGACCGGAAGACCCAGTACTTC	TRBV24-1	TRBJ2-5	many	TRBD1
CASSGGQANEKLFF	TGCGCCAGCAGCGGAGGACAGGCTAATGAAAAACTGTTTTTT	TRBV5-1	TRBJ1-4	few	TRBD1
CASSYLFRDLNNEQFF	TGTGCCAGCAGTTACCTATTCCGGGACCTCAACAATGAGCAGTTCTTC	TRBV28	TRBJ2-1	NA	NA
CASSLSSNQPQHF	TGTGCCAGCAGTTTGAGTAGCAATCAGCCCCAGCATTTT	TRBV27	TRBJ1-5	many	NA
CASSLFQGASNEQFF	TGCGCCAGCAGCCTGTTCCAGGGGGCCTCCAATGAGCAGTTCTTC	TRBV5-1	TRBJ2-1	NA	TRBD1
CASRPGLAGGNKETQYF	TGTGCCAGCAGACCGGGACTAGCGGGAGGCAATAAAGAGACCCAGTACTTC	TRBV12-3/TRBV12-4	TRBJ2-5	few	TRBD2
CASSPRAGMNTEAFF	TGTGCCAGCAGCCCCAGGGCAGGGATGAACACTGAAGCTTTCTTT	TRBV6-1	TRBJ1-1	many	NA
CASSQDLAGGTGELFF	TGCGCCAGCAGCCAAGATTTAGCGGGAGGCACCGGGGAGCTGTTTTTT	TRBV4-1	TRBJ2-2	NA	TRBD2
CAWSDQETQYF	TGTGCCTGGAGTGACCAAGAGACCCAGTACTTC	TRBV30	TRBJ2-5	many	NA
CASSFSEPLYGYTF	TGTGCCAGCAGTTTTAGCGAACCCCTTTATGGCTACACCTTC	TRBV12-3/TRBV12-4	TRBJ1-2	many	NA
CASSLLGDTEAFF	TGTGCCAGCAGCTTATTGGGGGACACTGAAGCTTTCTTT	TRBV7-9	TRBJ1-1	many	NA
CATSDGLAGGQETQYF	TGTGCCACCAGTGATGGGCTAGCGGGAGGACAAGAGACCCAGTACTTC	TRBV24-1	TRBJ2-5	few	TRBD2
CASSHMSGGYTF	TGTGCCAGCAGCCACATGTCAGGGGGCTACACCTTC	TRBV3-1	TRBJ1-2	many	NA
CASTETGRSKRETQYF	TGTGCCAGTACCGAGACAGGGCGGAGTAAGAGGGAGACCCAGTACTTC	TRBV19	TRBJ2-5	few	TRBD1
CASSLVTGDGYTF	TGTGCCAGCAGCTTAGTTACAGGGGATGGCTACACCTTC	TRBV7-3	TRBJ1-2	NA	TRBD1
CASSLYSLGEQFF	TGTGCCAGCAGCTTGTATTCCCTTGGCGAGCAGTTCTTC	TRBV5-4	TRBJ2-1	NA	NA
CASSDGLAGGNEQFF	TGTGCCAGCAGTGACGGACTAGCGGGAGGCAATGAGCAGTTCTTC	TRBV6-1	TRBJ2-1	NA	TRBD2
CASSSNPAVSPLHF	TGTGCCAGCAGCTCCAATCCGGCGGTTTCACCCCTCCACTTT	TRBV7-2	TRBJ1-6	NA	NA
CASSVRGRVSNQPQHF	TGTGCCAGCAGTGTTAGGGGGCGAGTTAGCAATCAGCCCCAGCATTTT	TRBV2	TRBJ1-5	few	TRBD1
CASSRRDTGTSEAFF	TGTGCCAGCAGTCGCCGGGACACGGGAACAAGTGAAGCTTTCTTT	TRBV6-1	TRBJ1-1	NA	NA
CASSQPRTGRAAQETQYF	TGTGCCAGCAGCCAACCGAGGACAGGACGAGCGGCACAAGAGACCCAGTACTTC	TRBV3-1	TRBJ2-5	many	TRBD1
CASRELAGRNPNEQFF	TGTGCCAGCAGGGAGCTAGCGGGAAGGAACCCCAATGAGCAGTTCTTC	TRBV2	TRBJ2-1	many	TRBD2
CASSRTGVGGEQFF	TGTGCCAGCAGTCGGACAGGGGTAGGGGGTGAGCAGTTCTTC	TRBV28	TRBJ2-1	many	TRBD1
CASSSDYQGTQYF	TGTGCCAGCTCCTCCGACTACCAGGGGACCCAGTACTTC	TRBV18	TRBJ2-5	many	NA
CAGGQNGYEQYF	TGTGCCGGGGGACAGAATGGCTACGAGCAGTACTTC	TRBV6-1	TRBJ2-7	few	TRBD1
CASGTTGGFGGYTF	TGTGCCAGTGGTACGACAGGGGGTTTTGGTGGCTACACCTTC	TRBV19	TRBJ1-2	NA	TRBD1
CASSLGQGVWGYTF	TGTGCCAGCAGTTTAGGGCAGGGAGTTTGGGGCTACACCTTC	TRBV28	TRBJ1-2	few	NA
CASSEELMVGELFF	TGTGCCAGCAGTGAGGAACTAATGGTCGGGGAGCTGTTTTTT	TRBV6-4	TRBJ2-2	NA	NA
CASSVALAGRDEQFF	TGTGCCAGCAGCGTAGCACTAGCGGGAAGGGATGAGCAGTTCTTC	TRBV9	TRBJ2-1	few	TRBD2
CASSSPGQDVSNEQFF	TGTGCCAGCAGCTCGCCGGGACAGGATGTCTCCAATGAGCAGTTCTTC	TRBV11-2	TRBJ2-1	many	TRBD1
CASTSPPGQGRNQPQHF	TGTGCCAGCACCTCCCCCCCCGGACAGGGGCGAAATCAGCCCCAGCATTTT	TRBV28	TRBJ1-5	NA	TRBD1
CASSLGGGMNTEAFF	TGTGCCAGCAGCTTAGGGGGCGGGATGAACACTGAAGCTTTCTTT	TRBV7-6	TRBJ1-1	few	NA